This T cell receptor beta chain was captured in a study of siplizumab effects on memory and regulatory T cells. The CDR3 runs 14 residues. Trimming took 3 bases from V and 8 from J; bases not matched to a gene: 4. Germline assignment: CDR1 KGHSH and CDR2 LQKENI. Points on this clone: Its antigen is undetermined.

TCRdb keeps only in-frame clones here, not all; method: immunoSEQ multiplex PCR. The sample lists 94,000 or so clones, approximately 96% occurring once. Study results and caveats: Major contributors to the alloresponse seemed to be naive T cells, which also appeared more diverse than memory cells. Many proliferating CD4+ or CD8+ clones remained unclassified. Roughly 80-95% of them could not be assigned either a naive or a memory phenotype.

V usage is TRBV18 and J usage is TRBJ1-6; 7 nucleotides align to TRBD1. Material for sequencing was naive CD4+ T cells sorted from blood. The sequence came from a human donor in good health. CDR3: CASSPDRVYSPLHF. As DNA, the CDR3 is TGTGCCAGCTCACCCGACAGGGTGTATTCACCCCTCCACTTT.